These 18 T cell receptor beta chains were sequenced from one sample in a study of T cells after yellow fever vaccination. TCRdb passed the 5' RACE reads through MiXCR, listing each CDR3 protein once. Of approximately 32,000 distinct CDR3 sequences listed, around 6.7% are singletons. The sequencing here drew on PBMCs, either bulk or a sorted T-cell subset (CD4+, CD8+, memory, or dextramer-sorted; not recorded which), taken on the day of the first yellow fever vaccination. The receptor set was obtained from a man younger than 30 who received the YFV17D yellow fever vaccine.

This clonotype was observed a few times. This chain joins TRBV20-1 and TRBJ2-5; TRBD2 agrees at 12 bases. V lost 3 bases, J lost 5 bases, and 13 bases stayed unmatched. Germline V gives CDR1 DFQATT, CDR2 SNEGSKA (reference sequence). The CDR3 consists of 17 residues. The CDR3 here is CSASTSGGPLPLETQYF. The CDR3 nucleotides read TGCAGTGCTAGCACTAGCGGGGGGCCCTTACCCTTGGAGACCCAGTACTTC.

V is TRBV11-1 and J is TRBJ1-1; a weak D match, TRBD1 (6 bases). V lost 2 bases, J lost 6 bases, and 28 bases lay in between. There are 19 residues in the CDR3. CDR1 and CDR2 (germline): SGHAT, FQDESV (reference sequence). CDR3 loop: CASSLRGGGATGMMSEAFF. The CDR3 DNA follows: TGTGCCAGCAGCTTAAGAGGGGGAGGGGCGACCGGGATGATGTCTGAAGCTTTCTTT.

The chain has TRBV11-3 and TRBJ2-1, with 7 bases aligning to TRBD1. Germline V gene lookup returns CDR1 SGHNT and CDR2 YENEEA. J lost 9 bases, V lost 4 bases, and 9 bases had no gene match. The CDR3 is 14 amino acids. CDR3 in amino acids: CASSSLTGYGEQFF. CDR3 coding DNA: TGTGCCAGCAGCTCCCTGACAGGGTACGGTGAGCAGTTCTTC.

This clonotype was seen repeatedly, ten times or more. The gene calls are TRBV7-9 and TRBJ1-4, with TRBD1 as a possible D gene (5 bases). This CDR3 has 14 residues. V was pared by 6 bases and J by 9 bases, with 17 bases between. Per the germline V gene, CDR1 is SEHNR and CDR2 is FQNEAQ (reference sequence). The CDR3 is CASRPQGDHQKLFF. In DNA form, the CDR3 reads TGTGCCAGCAGACCTCAGGGAGACCATCAAAAACTGTTTTTT.

There are a few counts of this clonotype. The chain employs TRBV7-3 and TRBJ2-7; 9 bases map to TRBD2. V lost 2 bases to trimming and J lost 2 bases; unmatched junction nucleotides: 4. The CDR3 spans 15 residues. CDR1 and CDR2 (germline): SGHTA, FQGTGA. In nucleotides, the CDR3 is TGTGCCAGCAGCTTAGGGGGCGGGGGGGCCTACGAGCAGTACTTC. It yields the protein CASSLGGGGAYEQYF.

This clonotype has a handful of counts. This rearrangement joins TRBV19 to TRBJ1-5; the D is unclear. The germline V gene has CDR1 LNHDA and CDR2 SQIVND (reference sequence). Trimming shortened V by 8 bases and J by 4 bases, and 9 bases separated the two germline ends. There are 12 residues in the CDR3. CDR3 sequence reads: CASEAQNQPQHF. The CDR3 DNA follows: TGTGCCAGTGAGGCGCAAAATCAGCCCCAGCATTTT.

Many counts were recorded for this clonotype. This sequence joins TRBV3-1 and TRBJ2-7; D call uncertain. This CDR3 contains 11 residues. Looked up from germline, CDR1 is LGHDT and CDR2 is YNNKEL (reference sequence). Trimming cost V 8 bases and J 5 bases, with 10 bases left between them. In DNA, the CDR3 is TGTGCCAGCCCGGCCACGAACGAGCAGTACTTC. Its translation is CASPATNEQYF.

This clonotype was counted ten times or more. The chain uses TRBV4-1 and TRBJ1-2, with TRBD1 as a possible D gene (6 bases). CDR1 MGHRA and CDR2 YSYEKL come from the germline V gene. The V end lost 3 bases, the J end lost 3 bases, and 14 bases lay between the germline ends. This CDR3 comprises 15 residues. The CDR3 spells CASSHQDSPYYGYTF. In nucleotides, the CDR3 is TGCGCCAGCAGCCACCAGGACAGCCCCTACTATGGCTACACCTTC.

In its sample, this clonotype was seen many times. The CDR3 DNA sequence: TGTGCCAGCAGTAAACAGGGTTTAATCGAGAATTCACCCCTCCACTTT. Residues: CASSKQGLIENSPLHF. The V call is TRBV6-1, the J call TRBJ1-6; D may be TRBD1 (6 bases). Germline lookup yields CDR1 MNHNS and CDR2 SASEGT. The CDR3 covers 16 residues. The V gene lost 5 bases and the J gene lost 7 bases, with 18 bases spanning the gap.

The V and J genes are TRBV7-2 and TRBJ1-6; 7 nucleotides match TRBD1. The germline gives CDR1 SGHTA, CDR2 FQGNSA. After removal of 2 bases from V and 8 bases from J, the junction contained 3 bases not matched to a gene. The CDR3 contains 14 residues. CDR3 sequence reads: CASSLFRGDSPLHF. CDR3 in DNA: TGTGCCAGCAGCTTATTCAGGGGGGATTCACCCCTCCACTTT.

The rearrangement links TRBV5-4 to TRBJ1-4; D is ambiguous. This CDR3 comprises 13 residues. The V and J ends lost 1 base and 3 bases respectively, with 4 bases between them. Germline values: CDR1 SGHNT, CDR2 YYREEE (reference sequence). CDR3 loop: CASSLPANEKLFF. CDR3 coding DNA: TGTGCCAGCAGCTTGCCAGCTAATGAAAAACTGTTTTTT. Combining the CDR3 with reference TRBV5-4 and TRBJ1-4 gives the whole variable domain ETGVTQSPTHLIKTRGQQVTLRCSSQSGHNTVSWYQQALGQGPQFIFQYYREEENGRGNFPPRFSGLQFPNYSSELNVNALELDDSALYLCASSLPANEKLFFGSGTQLSVL.

This clonotype has ten or more counts. This sequence joins TRBV7-2 and TRBJ2-7; a weak D match, TRBD2 (6 bases). The CDR3 runs to 13 residues. Trimming took 3 bases from V and 0 from J, leaving 6 bases between them. Germline V gives CDR1 SGHTA, CDR2 FQGNSA. The CDR3 bases are TGTGCCAGCAGCTTGACTAGCTCCTACGAGCAGTACTTC. It is translated as CASSLTSSYEQYF.

The chain joins TRBV5-1 to TRBJ2-1; 7 bases agree with TRBD1. The germline gives CDR1 SGHRS, CDR2 YFSETQ. V lost 0 bases to trimming and J lost 1 base; unmatched junction nucleotides: 13. There are 19 residues in the CDR3. CDR3 protein: CASSLVLPGGLRSYNEQFF. DNA for the CDR3: TGCGCCAGCAGCTTGGTCCTCCCAGGGGGTTTAAGGTCCTACAATGAGCAGTTCTTC.

This clonotype has at least ten counts. The CDR3 loop reads CATRGGSSVVDIQYF. CDR3 in DNA: TGTGCCACCAGGGGGGGCTCCTCTGTTGTGGACATTCAGTACTTC. This chain joins TRBV28 and TRBJ2-4; D tentatively fits TRBD1 or TRBD2 (7 bases each). CDR1 is MDHEN and CDR2 is SYDVKM in the germline V gene. The CDR3 is 15 amino acids. V was shortened by 10 bases and J by 8 bases, with 24 bases between the two germline ends.

This clonotype has at least ten counts. This rearrangement joins TRBV7-9 to TRBJ2-1, with 10 bases that match TRBD2. The CDR3 contains 15 residues. The V gene end was trimmed by 3 bases and the J gene end by 7 bases; junction bases not matched to a gene: 6. Germline loops: CDR1 SEHNR, CDR2 FQNEAQ (reference sequence). The CDR3 sequence is CASSFVTSGTNEQFF. The DNA for the CDR3 is TGTGCCAGCAGCTTCGTTACTAGCGGGACAAATGAGCAGTTCTTC.

This clonotype is labeled as large (0.1 to 1%). The rearrangement joins TRBV5-1 to TRBJ2-2; no clear D. The CDR3 is made up of 14 amino acids. Germline CDR1 SGHRS, CDR2 YFSETQ. The V gene lost 4 bases and the J gene lost 1 base, with 8 bases spanning the gap. CDR3 residues: CASSPGMNTGELFF. In DNA, the CDR3 is TGCGCCAGCAGCCCAGGAATGAACACCGGGGAGCTGTTTTTT.

This clonotype was seen repeatedly, ten times or more. V gene TRBV4-3 combines with J gene TRBJ1-2, with 10 bases that match TRBD1. J was trimmed by 8 bases and V by 0 bases; bases with no gene match: 9. Germline V gives CDR1 LGHNA, CDR2 YSLEER. This CDR3 contains 16 residues. For the CDR3, the DNA is TGCGCCAGCAGCCAAGACGCAGACAGGGGGCCTCTCGGCTACACCTTC. Amino acids: CASSQDADRGPLGYTF.

V is TRBV5-4 and J is TRBJ2-3, with TRBD2 identical over 8 bases. The CDR3 contains 15 residues. Germline-derived CDR1 and CDR2 are SGHNT and YYREEE (reference sequence). V gave up 6 bases and J gave up 4 bases; unmatched junction bases: 10. CDR3 sequence (DNA): TGTGCCAGCAACCCAGGAGCGGGGGTTGCAGATACGCAGTATTTT. Residues: CASNPGAGVADTQYF. The entire variable domain, with the rest obtained from reference TRBV5-4 and TRBJ2-3, is as follows: ETGVTQSPTHLIKTRGQQVTLRCSSQSGHNTVSWYQQALGQGPQFIFQYYREEENGRGNFPPRFSGLQFPNYSSELNVNALELDDSALYLCASNPGAGVADTQYFGPGTRLTVL.